These 31 T cell receptor beta chains originate from one sample sequenced in a study of identical twins (TCRdb year 2016). The method behind the library was 5' RACE. Sequenced on an Illumina HiSeq 2000. The public reads were reprocessed in TCRdb via fastp at Q25 and MiXCR, keeping in-frame beta chains. Each record represents a unique CDR3 protein, reported with the most common genes and DNA among its rows. The sample has 350,000 to 450,000 distinct CDR3 sequences on record, roughly 20% of them singletons. The top ten clones comprise 12% of the sample. Sequencing used naive T cells sorted from blood. The cell subset or site label corresponds to: cells isolated with a human naive T-cell isolation kit. All receptors derive from a man aged 45 to 65 in good health.

This clonotype was counted at least ten times. V usage is TRBV24-1 and J usage is TRBJ2-3, with TRBD1 identical over 9 bases. Germline V lookup: CDR1 KGHDR, CDR2 SFDVKD. CDR3 size: 15 residues. V was clipped by 4 bases and J by 5 bases; unmatched bases: 6. The CDR3 region is CATSDLGQGGDTQYF. The CDR3 coding sequence is TGTGCCACCAGTGACCTGGGACAGGGAGGAGATACGCAGTATTTT.

There are many counts of this clonotype. J is TRBJ2-7 and V is TRBV4-2; D unclear. The CDR3 is made up of 12 amino acids. V shed 1 base and J shed 7 bases, with 8 bases lying between them. Germline V lookup: CDR1 LGHNA, CDR2 YNFKEQ. The CDR3 reads CASSQVLGEQYF. CDR3 DNA sequence: TGTGCCAGCAGCCAAGTTCTGGGGGAGCAGTACTTC.

The chain uses TRBV5-1 and TRBJ2-7; TRBD1 agrees at 7 bases. After removal of 0 bases from V and 4 bases from J, the junction contained 10 bases not matched to a gene. This CDR3 has 16 residues. The germline gives CDR1 SGHRS, CDR2 YFSETQ. The CDR3 sequence: CASSLDISRGQYEQYF. CDR3 sequence (DNA): TGCGCCAGCAGCTTGGATATATCGAGGGGGCAGTACGAGCAGTACTTC.

Ten or more counts support this clonotype. DNA of the CDR3: TGCAGCGTTGTGACAGGGGGATACACAGATACGCAGTATTTT. It specifies CSVVTGGYTDTQYF. The chain employs TRBV29-1 and TRBJ2-3; TRBD1 agrees at 9 bases. The V and J ends lost 4 bases and 2 bases, in that order; junction bases with no gene match: 4. This CDR3 region has 14 residues. CDR1 SQVTM and CDR2 ANQGSEA come from the germline V gene.

This clonotype showed up just a few times. This rearrangement joins TRBV7-6 to TRBJ1-2, with TRBD1 matching over 12 bases. CDR1 and CDR2 from the germline V gene are SGHVS and FNYEAQ. With 0 bases clipped from V and 8 bases from J, the junction kept 1 base outside the gene matches. The length of the CDR3 is 14 residues. The CDR3 is CASSLAGQGAGYTF. DNA for the CDR3: TGTGCCAGCAGCTTAGCGGGACAGGGGGCAGGCTACACCTTC.

This clonotype was counted many times. The genes are TRBV11-2 and TRBJ2-7, with D tentatively TRBD2 (6 bases). This CDR3 is 16 amino acids long. The V and J ends lost 5 bases and 6 bases respectively, with 23 bases between them. Germline V gene lookup returns CDR1 SGHAT and CDR2 FQNNGV. Written as DNA, the CDR3 is TGTGCCAGCAGCCCGTTGGGGGGAACGTCGGGGCCCGAGCAGTACTTC. It is translated as CASSPLGGTSGPEQYF.

The V call is TRBV4-3, the J call TRBJ2-1; TRBD2 aligns across 9 bases. Germline loops: CDR1 LGHNA, CDR2 YSLEER. The CDR3 has 17 residues. The trim removed 4 bases at V and 0 bases at J, leaving 7 bases unmatched. The CDR3 nucleotides are TGCGCCAGCAGCCGACAGACTAGCGGCCTCTCCTACAATGAGCAGTTCTTC. Translation gives CASSRQTSGLSYNEQFF.

This clonotype was seen a few times. The genes are TRBV29-1 and TRBJ2-5; 7 bases agree with TRBD1. The J segment lost 2 bases and the V segment lost 7 bases, leaving 13 bases of the junction unmatched. CDR1 SQVTM and CDR2 ANQGSEA come from the germline V gene. The CDR3 sequence is 15 residues long. The CDR3 nucleotides read TGCAGCGCTGTCACCGGGACAGACCGACAAGAGACCCAGTACTTC. As protein: CSAVTGTDRQETQYF.

This clonotype was detected once. V and J are TRBV4-3 and TRBJ1-1; possible D gene TRBD1, 6 bases. CDR1 and CDR2 from the germline V gene are LGHNA and YSLEER. V shed 0 bases and J shed 3 bases, with 8 bases lying between them. The CDR3 sequence is 14 residues long. CDR3 region: CASSQEGGHTEAFF. The CDR3 DNA reads TGCGCCAGCAGCCAAGAGGGGGGGCACACTGAAGCTTTCTTT.

The CDR3 DNA reads TGCGCCAGCAGCCCCGACTCCGGGACAGTCTCCTACGAGCAGTACTTC. Translation gives CASSPDSGTVSYEQYF. The chain combines TRBV5-1 with TRBJ2-7; 7 bases match TRBD1. Germline CDR1 is SGHRS and CDR2 is YFSETQ. The CDR3 totals 16 residues. Trimming at V came to 4 bases and at J to 0 bases, leaving 10 bases not matched to a gene.

This clonotype has just a few counts. The V and J genes are TRBV6-5 and TRBJ2-7; TRBD1 might be the D (5 bases). The CDR3 sequence is 15 residues long. Trimming pared 0 bases from V and 1 base from J, leaving 10 bases between. In germline, CDR1 is MNHEY, CDR2 SVGAGI. The CDR3 DNA sequence: TGTGCCAGCAGTTACTCTGCGGACACGTCCTACGAGCAGTACTTC. This encodes CASSYSADTSYEQYF.

This clonotype was seen a handful of times. The chain has TRBV12-3 or TRBV12-4 and TRBJ2-1; D is undetermined. V was shortened by 8 bases and J by 9 bases, with 14 bases between the two germline ends. The CDR3 has 12 residues. CDR3: CASGKASTEQFF. For the CDR3, the DNA is TGTGCCAGCGGAAAAGCTAGTACTGAGCAGTTCTTC.

This clonotype was counted between two and nine times. The chain joins TRBV7-2 to TRBJ2-1; 11 bases align to TRBD2. Germline V lookup: CDR1 SGHTA, CDR2 FQGNSA. The CDR3 has 15 residues. The V and J ends lost 3 bases and 4 bases, in that order; junction bases with no gene match: 2. CDR3 bases: TGTGCCAGCAGCTTTTCTAGCGGGGGGTACAATGAGCAGTTCTTC. Protein product: CASSFSSGGYNEQFF.

The chain has TRBV6-6 and TRBJ2-3; weak D call: TRBD2 (5 bases). V was trimmed by 2 bases and J by 11 bases, leaving 11 bases between them. Germline V gives CDR1 MNHNY, CDR2 SVGAGI (reference sequence). The CDR3 loop spans 12 amino acids. The CDR3 coding sequence is TGTGCCAGCAGTTACGTCGACTACTTGCAGTATTTT. Protein: CASSYVDYLQYF.

The rearrangement uses TRBV10-3 and TRBJ2-2; D remains unclear. This CDR3 spans 15 amino acids. The germline gives CDR1 ENHRY, CDR2 SYGVKD. Trimming removed 1 base at V and 0 bases at J, with 6 bases between. The CDR3 sequence is CAISEWQPNTGELFF. CDR3 nucleotide sequence: TGTGCCATCAGTGAGTGGCAACCGAACACCGGGGAGCTGTTTTTT.

This clonotype was counted at least ten times. J is TRBJ2-5 and V is TRBV12-3 or TRBV12-4; 8 positions agree with TRBD1. The CDR3 runs to 14 residues. J lost 7 bases, V lost 2 bases, and 6 bases had no gene match. For the CDR3, the DNA is TGTGCCAGCAGTTTATGGGGACAGGATGCGACCCAGTACTTC. Translation: CASSLWGQDATQYF.

As to this clonotype: A clone one base away is much larger, so this may be a read error. The chain is built from TRBV11-3 and TRBJ2-7; 8 bases are a match to TRBD1. Germline loops: CDR1 SGHNT, CDR2 YENEEA. CDR3 length: 13 residues. J was trimmed by 6 bases and V by 6 bases; bases with no gene match: 7. CDR3 protein: CASSHGQGPEQYF. The CDR3 DNA follows: TGTGCCAGCAGTCACGGACAGGGCCCCGAGCAGTACTTC.

This chain connects TRBV10-3 to TRBJ2-1; TRBD2 matches at 13 bases. CDR3 length equals 14 residues. Germline V gives CDR1 ENHRY, CDR2 SYGVKD. V gave up 6 bases and J gave up 7 bases; unmatched junction bases: 3. The CDR3 sequence is CAIRGTSGKNEQFF. The CDR3 DNA reads TGTGCCATCAGAGGGACTAGCGGGAAGAATGAGCAGTTCTTC.

The V call is TRBV20-1, the J call TRBJ2-5, with D perhaps matching TRBD1 or TRBD2 (5 bases each). Trimming removed 5 bases from V and 1 base from J, with 11 bases in between. Germline V gene lookup returns CDR1 DFQATT and CDR2 SNEGSKA (reference sequence). This CDR3 contains 13 residues. CDR3 DNA sequence: TGCAGTGCTGGGACGCTATCCCAAGAGACCCAGTACTTC. It yields the protein CSAGTLSQETQYF.

V is TRBV7-8 and J is TRBJ2-4, with 7 positions matching TRBD1. In germline, CDR1 is SGHVS, CDR2 FQNEAQ. The CDR3 contains 14 residues. The junction had 6 bases not matched to a gene; V was cut back by 1 base and J by 9 bases. CDR3 sequence reads: CASSLDTGDVIQYF. For the CDR3, the DNA is TGTGCCAGCAGCTTAGACACAGGGGATGTCATTCAGTACTTC.

This clonotype was seen repeatedly, ten times or more. The V call is TRBV10-3, the J call TRBJ2-3, with D possibly matching TRBD1 (5 bases). The CDR3 contains 14 residues. Germline V gene sequence: CDR1 ENHRY, CDR2 SYGVKD. V was clipped by 2 bases and J by 0 bases, with 6 bases between them. CDR3 protein: CAISEGASTDTQYF. The CDR3 DNA follows: TGTGCCATCAGTGAGGGGGCCAGCACAGATACGCAGTATTTT.

This clonotype was seen ten or more times. The chain carries TRBV4-1 and TRBJ1-4; tentatively, D is TRBD1 (5 bases). The germline V gene encodes CDR1 MGHRA and CDR2 YSYEKL. V was pared by 0 bases and J by 0 bases, with 20 bases between. There are 20 residues in the CDR3. The CDR3: CASSQDWTRGTGTTNEKLFF. In DNA, the CDR3 is TGCGCCAGCAGCCAAGATTGGACTCGGGGGACGGGGACAACTAATGAAAAACTGTTTTTT.

V usage is TRBV7-2 and J usage is TRBJ2-5, with 7 bases fitting TRBD1. Germline assignment: CDR1 SGHTA and CDR2 FQGNSA. The junction had 11 bases not matched to a gene; V was cut back by 5 bases and J by 5 bases. The CDR3 is 15 residues long. CDR3 residues: CASSPLVGGIETQYF. The CDR3 region has the DNA TGTGCCAGCAGCCCGCTTGTAGGGGGCATTGAGACCCAGTACTTC.

The V gene is TRBV4-3, the J gene TRBJ1-2, with 7 bases matching TRBD1. Trimming took 4 bases from V and 1 from J; bases not matched to a gene: 6. Looked up from germline, CDR1 is LGHNA and CDR2 is YSLEER. This CDR3 has 15 amino acids. The CDR3 bases are TGCGCCAGCAGCCGGGGGACAGAGTTTAACTATGGCTACACCTTC. Translated: CASSRGTEFNYGYTF.

This chain connects TRBV27 to TRBJ2-2; D might be TRBD1 or TRBD2, each matching 5 bases. CDR3 length: 12 amino acids. Looked up from germline, CDR1 is MNHEY and CDR2 is SMNVEV (reference sequence). The V gene lost 4 bases and the J gene lost 13 bases, with 13 bases spanning the gap. CDR3 in DNA: TGTGCCAGCAGTTCCGGGACGCCGGGGCTGTTTTTT. Protein product: CASSSGTPGLFF.

The V and J genes are TRBV20-1 and TRBJ2-1; a possible D gene is TRBD2 (5 bases). The CDR3 runs to 16 residues. Germline values: CDR1 DFQATT, CDR2 SNEGSKA (reference sequence). V was trimmed by 2 bases and J by 0 bases, leaving 14 bases between them. The CDR3 loop reads CSARTSTISSYNEQFF. The CDR3 DNA reads as TGCAGTGCTAGAACCTCGACTATCAGCTCCTACAATGAGCAGTTCTTC.

This clonotype showed up many times. The chain uses TRBV7-2 and TRBJ2-3; 13 bases are a match to TRBD2. The CDR3 extends over 16 amino acids. J was trimmed by 2 bases and V by 5 bases; bases with no gene match: 4. Germline V gives CDR1 SGHTA, CDR2 FQGNSA. The DNA for the CDR3 is TGTGCCAGCAGCCGGACTAGCGGGGGCAACACAGATACGCAGTATTTT. It is translated as CASSRTSGGNTDTQYF.

This clonotype turned up a few times. The rearrangement joins TRBV7-2 to TRBJ2-3; maybe TRBD2 (6 bases). This CDR3 region has 15 residues. Trimming left V 3 bases short and J 2 bases short, with 12 bases between. The germline V gene has CDR1 SGHTA and CDR2 FQGNSA. CDR3 loop: CASSFGRGYTDTQYF. Written as DNA, the CDR3 is TGTGCCAGCAGCTTTGGGCGGGGATACACAGATACGCAGTATTTT.

The CDR3 is CSAGLTSGTRGEQYF. The CDR3 nucleotides read TGCAGTGCTGGTCTGACTAGCGGGACCCGCGGCGAGCAGTACTTC. V is TRBV20-1 and J is TRBJ2-7, with 11 bases matching TRBD2. Germline assignment: CDR1 DFQATT and CDR2 SNEGSKA (reference sequence). This CDR3 contains 15 residues. V shed 5 bases, J shed 6 bases, and the junction held 12 bases outside the gene matches.

At least ten counts were recorded for this clonotype. This chain uses TRBV7-8 with TRBJ2-1, with TRBD2 matching over 9 bases. Germline values: CDR1 SGHVS, CDR2 FQNEAQ. J gave up 0 bases and V 5 bases, and 8 bases lay outside the gene matches. CDR3 length equals 17 residues. CDR3 DNA: TGTGCCAGCAGCGCATTAGCGGGAGTTGTCTCCTACAATGAGCAGTTCTTC. This sequence encodes CASSALAGVVSYNEQFF.

This rearrangement joins TRBV10-3 to TRBJ1-6, with 8 bases lining up with TRBD1. Trimming removed 3 bases from V and 6 bases from J; junction bases left unmatched: 7. This CDR3 region has 16 residues. Germline V gene sequence: CDR1 ENHRY, CDR2 SYGVKD. The DNA of the CDR3 is TGTGCCATCAGTGAATCCGGACAGGGTGGTAATTCACCCCTCCACTTT. This sequence encodes CAISESGQGGNSPLHF.